A selection of T cell receptor beta chains follows, all from one sample in a study of blood T cells in healthy people across ages. TCRdb reprocessed the 5' RACE reads with MiXCR, giving one entry per CDR3 protein. The sample gives about 680,000 distinct CDR3 sequences, 45% to 50% of which show up once; roughly a third is in the top ten. The sequencing sample was made of blood. The receptors come from a woman aged 55-75 years in good health. CDR3s include the opening cysteine and the closing phenylalanine or tryptophan. The D gene is left open where the match is weak. The size entry is marked missing in some rows and otherwise reads once, few, many or a size class.

D,V,size,J,CDR3,DNA
TRBD1,TRBV15,-,TRBJ2-7,CATSRDPRLPGQGFSYEQYF,TGTGCCACCAGCAGAGATCCCCGCCTTCCAGGACAGGGGTTCTCCTACGAGCAGTACTTC
TRBD2,TRBV5-1,-,TRBJ2-1,CASSLTSAYNEQFF,TGCGCCAGCAGCTTGACTAGCGCATACAATGAGCAGTTCTTC
-,TRBV7-3,many,TRBJ2-6,CASTQGYGANVLTF,TGTGCCAGCACTCAGGGATATGGGGCCAACGTCCTGACTTTC
TRBD2,TRBV20-1,-,TRBJ2-3,CSARDLPGLVADTQYF,TGCAGTGCTAGAGATCTTCCGGGACTAGTGGCAGATACGCAGTATTTT
-,TRBV24-1,-,TRBJ2-3,CATSDRKGTDTQYF,TGTGCCACCAGCGACAGGAAGGGGACAGATACGCAGTATTTT
TRBD2,TRBV12-3/TRBV12-4,-,TRBJ2-5,CASSFLGGLAGQETQYF,TGTGCCAGCAGTTTCTTAGGGGGACTAGCGGGTCAAGAGACCCAGTACTTC
-,TRBV29-1,-,TRBJ2-7,CSGSRDSGYNEQYF,TGCAGCGGTAGTCGGGACTCCGGCTACAATGAGCAGTACTTC
-,TRBV6-1,-,TRBJ1-5,CASSYTGGGNQPQHF,TGTGCCAGCAGTTATACAGGAGGGGGAAATCAGCCCCAGCATTTT
-,TRBV6-5,-,TRBJ2-5,CASSYSGGLREQYF,TGTGCCAGCAGTTACTCCGGGGGGCTTCGGGAGCAGTACTTC
TRBD1,TRBV5-1,-,TRBJ2-7,CASSSPDRGLYEQYF,TGCGCCAGCAGCTCCCCTGACAGGGGGCTTTACGAGCAGTACTTC
TRBD2,TRBV28,-,TRBJ2-1,CASSPAGLGGNEQFF,TGTGCCAGCAGCCCCGCCGGACTAGGCGGCAATGAGCAGTTCTTC
-,TRBV18,-,TRBJ2-5,CASSGEQGPEETQYF,TGTGCCAGCTCAGGGGAACAGGGTCCCGAAGAGACCCAGTACTTC
-,TRBV20-1,few,TRBJ2-7,CSGPDSYEQYF,TGCAGTGGCCCGGACAGCTACGAGCAGTACTTC
-,TRBV4-3,-,TRBJ2-7,CASSQEGYSYNEQYF,TGCGCCAGCAGCCAAGAAGGCTACTCCTACAATGAGCAGTACTTC
-,TRBV9,-,TRBJ2-5,CASSVTSQAETQYF,TGTGCCAGCAGCGTAACTAGCCAAGCCGAGACCCAGTACTTC
TRBD2,TRBV9,-,TRBJ2-3,CASTRGLADLTDTQYF,TGTGCCAGCACCAGGGGACTAGCGGACTTAACAGATACGCAGTATTTT
TRBD1,TRBV5-1,-,TRBJ2-3,CASSITGQGGADTQYF,TGCGCCAGCAGCATAACGGGACAGGGTGGCGCAGATACGCAGTATTTT
TRBD1,TRBV15,many,TRBJ2-7,CATSRASRGLDEQYF,TGTGCCACCAGCAGAGCAAGCAGGGGGCTTGACGAGCAGTACTTC
TRBD2,TRBV20-1,-,TRBJ2-1,CSAKGGTSGSGSEQFF,TGCAGTGCTAAGGGGGGGACTAGCGGTTCTGGGTCAGAGCAGTTCTTC
-,TRBV29-1,-,TRBJ1-1,CSVAGRGTEAFF,TGCAGCGTTGCAGGAAGAGGCACTGAAGCTTTCTTT
TRBD1,TRBV19,-,TRBJ2-1,CASSPTHRDRKQFF,TGTGCCAGTAGTCCCACCCACAGGGACAGAAAGCAGTTCTTC
-,TRBV3-1,-,TRBJ1-5,CASSLNRINQPQHF,TGTGCCAGCAGTCTAAACAGGATCAATCAGCCCCAGCATTTT
-,TRBV7-9,few,TRBJ2-7,CASSPWDQTYEQYF,TGTGCCAGCAGCCCCTGGGACCAGACCTACGAGCAGTACTTC
-,TRBV7-3,few,TRBJ2-2,CASSLSGGELFF,TGTGCCAGCAGCTTATCAGGCGGGGAGCTGTTTTTT
-,TRBV5-1,-,TRBJ2-1,CASRRDWGPGNEQFF,TGCGCCAGCAGGCGGGACTGGGGGCCCGGCAATGAGCAGTTCTTC
-,TRBV6-6,-,TRBJ1-1,CASSYQEAFF,TGTGCCAGCAGTTACCAGGAAGCTTTCTTT
TRBD2,TRBV20-1,-,TRBJ2-1,CSVTRSGRAHEQFF,TGCAGTGTCACCCGGAGCGGGAGGGCTCATGAGCAGTTCTTC
TRBD1,TRBV28,-,TRBJ2-7,CASQSGQGPGQYF,TGTGCCAGTCAATCGGGACAGGGCCCTGGGCAGTACTTC
-,TRBV12-3/TRBV12-4,-,TRBJ1-5,CASSRGQPQHF,TGTGCCAGCAGCCGAGGGCAGCCCCAGCATTTT
TRBD2,TRBV20-1,-,TRBJ2-1,CSARVLAGGPGGSYNGQFF,TGCAGTGCTAGAGTGCTAGCGGGAGGGCCAGGGGGCTCCTACAATGGGCAGTTCTTC
TRBD1,TRBV5-4,few,TRBJ2-1,CASSPRQGVYNEQFF,TGTGCCAGCAGCCCCCGACAGGGGGTCTACAATGAGCAGTTCTTC
TRBD2,TRBV20-1,-,TRBJ2-3,CSARFLGTSDRTDTQYF,TGCAGTGCTAGATTCCTCGGGACTAGCGACCGCACAGATACGCAGTATTTT
-,TRBV29-1,-,TRBJ1-5,CSVSLSTDQPQHF,TGCAGCGTTAGTCTGTCAACGGATCAGCCCCAGCATTTT
TRBD2,TRBV20-1,-,TRBJ2-3,CSARRGLAGDTQYF,TGCAGTGCCAGGCGCGGACTAGCGGGAGATACGCAGTATTTT
-,TRBV7-2,-,TRBJ2-3,CASSLTRANTDTQYF,TGTGCCAGCAGCTTAACCAGGGCAAACACAGATACGCAGTATTTT
TRBD2,TRBV28,-,TRBJ2-1,CASSSMTSGNYNEQFF,TGTGCCAGCAGTTCAATGACTAGCGGGAACTACAATGAGCAGTTCTTC
TRBD2,TRBV18,-,TRBJ2-1,CASSPPGLAGGSNEQFF,TGTGCCAGCTCACCACCCGGCCTAGCGGGAGGAAGCAATGAGCAGTTCTTC
-,TRBV2,few,TRBJ2-7,CASSQTSGEQYF,TGTGCCAGCAGCCAGACTTCTGGCGAGCAGTACTTC
-,TRBV20-1,-,TRBJ2-4,CSARAAAGNIQYF,TGCAGTGCTAGGGCAGCCGCTGGAAACATTCAGTACTTC
TRBD1,TRBV6-1,-,TRBJ1-5,CVSISGQGLNQPQHF,TGTGTCAGCATTTCAGGACAGGGGCTCAATCAGCCCCAGCATTTT
-,TRBV24-1,-,TRBJ2-7,CATSRTIDNEQYF,TGTGCCACCAGTCGGACTATTGACAATGAGCAGTACTTC
-,TRBV27,many,TRBJ2-7,CASSTSWGYEQYF,TGTGCCAGCAGCACATCGTGGGGCTACGAGCAGTACTTC
-,TRBV20-1,-,TRBJ2-1,CSARDPGLYHNEQFF,TGCAGTGCTAGAGATCCGGGACTCTACCACAATGAGCAGTTCTTC
-,TRBV10-3,-,TRBJ2-5,CAISESKGHQETQYF,TGTGCCATCAGTGAGTCGAAGGGCCACCAAGAGACCCAGTACTTC